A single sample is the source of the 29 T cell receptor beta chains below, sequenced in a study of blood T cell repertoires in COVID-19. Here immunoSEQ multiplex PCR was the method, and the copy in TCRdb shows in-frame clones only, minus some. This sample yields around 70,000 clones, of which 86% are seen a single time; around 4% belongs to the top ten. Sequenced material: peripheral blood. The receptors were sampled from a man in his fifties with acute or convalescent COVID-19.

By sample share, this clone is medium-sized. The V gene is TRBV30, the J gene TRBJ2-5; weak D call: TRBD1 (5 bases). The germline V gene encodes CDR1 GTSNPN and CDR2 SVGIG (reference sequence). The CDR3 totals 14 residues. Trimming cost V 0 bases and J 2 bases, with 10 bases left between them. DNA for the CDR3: TGTGCCTGGAGTGTAAACAGGATACAAGAGACCCAGTACTTC. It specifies CAWSVNRIQETQYF.

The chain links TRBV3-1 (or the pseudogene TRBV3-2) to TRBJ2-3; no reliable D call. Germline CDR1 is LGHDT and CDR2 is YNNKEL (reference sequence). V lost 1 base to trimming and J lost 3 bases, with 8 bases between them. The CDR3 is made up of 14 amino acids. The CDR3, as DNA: TGTGCCAGCAGCCAAGTCCCGGAGACAGATACGCAGTATTTT. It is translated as CASSQVPETDTQYF.

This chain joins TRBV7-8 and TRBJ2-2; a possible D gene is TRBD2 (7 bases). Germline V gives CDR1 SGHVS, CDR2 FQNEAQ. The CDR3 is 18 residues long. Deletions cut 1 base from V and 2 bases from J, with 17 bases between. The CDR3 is CASSLVGAGATNTGELFF. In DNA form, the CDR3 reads TGTGCCAGCAGCTTAGTTGGGGCGGGGGCCACAAACACCGGGGAGCTGTTTTTT.

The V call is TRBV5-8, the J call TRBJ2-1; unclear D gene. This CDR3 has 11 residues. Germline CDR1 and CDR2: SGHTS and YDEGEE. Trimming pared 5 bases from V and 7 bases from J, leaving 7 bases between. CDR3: CASSNFNEQFF. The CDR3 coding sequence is TGTGCCAGCAGTAATTTTAATGAGCAGTTCTTC.

The CDR3 reads CAWEDSSPEAFF. In DNA form, the CDR3 reads TGTGCCTGGGAGGACAGTTCTCCTGAAGCTTTCTTT. V usage is TRBV30 and J usage is TRBJ1-1; maybe TRBD1 (6 bases). The CDR3 loop spans 12 amino acids. Looked up from germline, CDR1 is GTSNPN and CDR2 is SVGIG (reference sequence). V dropped 5 bases and J dropped 6 bases, with 13 bases sitting between them.

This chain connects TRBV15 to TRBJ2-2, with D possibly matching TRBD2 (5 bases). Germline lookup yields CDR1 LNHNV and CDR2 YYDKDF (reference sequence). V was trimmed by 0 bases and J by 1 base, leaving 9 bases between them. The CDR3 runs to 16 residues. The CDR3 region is CATSRDYAGNTGELFF. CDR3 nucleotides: TGTGCCACCAGCAGAGATTACGCGGGGAACACCGGGGAGCTGTTTTTT. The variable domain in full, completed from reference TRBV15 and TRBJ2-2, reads DAMVIQNPRYQVTQFGKPVTLSCSQTLNHNVMYWYQQKSSQAPKLLFHYYDKDFNNEADTPDNFQSRRPNTSFCFLDIRSPGLGDTAMYLCATSRDYAGNTGELFFGEGSRLTVL.

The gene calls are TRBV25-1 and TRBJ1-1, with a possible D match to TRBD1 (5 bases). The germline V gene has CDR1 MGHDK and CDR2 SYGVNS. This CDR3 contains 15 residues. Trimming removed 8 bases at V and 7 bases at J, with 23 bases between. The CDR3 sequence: CASSERGELGNEAFF. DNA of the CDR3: TGTGCCAGCTCTGAACGGGGGGAGCTTGGTAATGAAGCTTTCTTT.

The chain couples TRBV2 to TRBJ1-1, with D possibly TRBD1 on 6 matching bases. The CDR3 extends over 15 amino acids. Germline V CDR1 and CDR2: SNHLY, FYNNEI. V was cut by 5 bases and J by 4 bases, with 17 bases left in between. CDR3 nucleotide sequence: TGTGCCAGCAGTCTCAGGGGAATTAGGGGCACTGAAGCTTTCTTT. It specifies CASSLRGIRGTEAFF.

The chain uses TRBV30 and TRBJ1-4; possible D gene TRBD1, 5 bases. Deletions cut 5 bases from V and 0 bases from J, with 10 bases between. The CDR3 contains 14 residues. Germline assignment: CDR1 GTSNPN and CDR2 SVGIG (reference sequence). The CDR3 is CAWARVPTNEKLFF. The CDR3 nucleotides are TGTGCCTGGGCCAGGGTCCCAACTAATGAAAAACTGTTTTTT.

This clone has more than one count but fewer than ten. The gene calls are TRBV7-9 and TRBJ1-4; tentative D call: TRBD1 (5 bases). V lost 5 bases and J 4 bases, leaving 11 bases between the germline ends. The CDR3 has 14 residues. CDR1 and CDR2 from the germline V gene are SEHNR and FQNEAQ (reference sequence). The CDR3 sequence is CASSTSGFNEKLFF. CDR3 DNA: TGTGCCAGCAGCACATCAGGGTTTAATGAAAAACTGTTTTTT.

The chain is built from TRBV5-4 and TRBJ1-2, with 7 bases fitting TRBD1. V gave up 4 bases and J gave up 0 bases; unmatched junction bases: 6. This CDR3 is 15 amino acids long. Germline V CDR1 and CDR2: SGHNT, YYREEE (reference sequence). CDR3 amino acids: CASSTRDRTNYGYTF. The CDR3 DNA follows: TGTGCCAGCAGCACAAGGGACAGAACTAACTATGGCTACACCTTC.

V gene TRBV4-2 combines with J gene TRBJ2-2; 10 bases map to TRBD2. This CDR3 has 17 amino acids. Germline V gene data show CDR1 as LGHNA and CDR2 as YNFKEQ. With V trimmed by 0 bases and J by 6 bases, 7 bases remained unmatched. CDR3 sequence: CASSQDWQAGGSGELFF. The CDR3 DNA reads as TGTGCCAGCAGCCAAGATTGGCAAGCGGGAGGGTCCGGGGAGCTGTTTTTT.

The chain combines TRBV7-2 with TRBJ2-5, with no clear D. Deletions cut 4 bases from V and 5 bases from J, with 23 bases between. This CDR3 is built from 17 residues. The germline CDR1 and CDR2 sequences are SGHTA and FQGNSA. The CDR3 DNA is TGTGCCAGCAGCTCCTACGGCGCGGTGAAGCTGTTTGAGACCCAGTACTTC. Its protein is CASSSYGAVKLFETQYF.

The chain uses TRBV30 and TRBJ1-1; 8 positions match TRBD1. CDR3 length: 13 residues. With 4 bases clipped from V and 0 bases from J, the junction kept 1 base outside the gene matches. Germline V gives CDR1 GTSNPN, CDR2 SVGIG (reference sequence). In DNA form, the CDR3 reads TGTGCCTGGACGGGACAGGTGAACACTGAAGCTTTCTTT. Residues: CAWTGQVNTEAFF.

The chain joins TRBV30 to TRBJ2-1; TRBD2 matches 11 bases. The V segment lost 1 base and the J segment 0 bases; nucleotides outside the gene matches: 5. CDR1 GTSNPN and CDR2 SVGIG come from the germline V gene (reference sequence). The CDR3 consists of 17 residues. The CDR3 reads CAWSGLAGSPSYNEQFF. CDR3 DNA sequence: TGTGCCTGGAGTGGACTAGCGGGATCCCCCTCCTACAATGAGCAGTTCTTC. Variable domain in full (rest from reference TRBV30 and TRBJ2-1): SQTIHQWPATLVQPVGSPLSLECTVEGTSNPNLYWYRQAAGRGLQLLFYSVGIGQISSEVPQNLSASRPQDRQFILSSKKLLLSDSGFYLCAWSGLAGSPSYNEQFFGPGTRLTVL.

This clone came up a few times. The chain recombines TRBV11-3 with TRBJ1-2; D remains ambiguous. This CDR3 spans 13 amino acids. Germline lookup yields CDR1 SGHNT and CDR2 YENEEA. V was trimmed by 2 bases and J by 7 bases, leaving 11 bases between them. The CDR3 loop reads CASSLSRLSGYTF. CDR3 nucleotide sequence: TGTGCCAGCAGCTTATCCCGACTGAGTGGCTACACCTTC. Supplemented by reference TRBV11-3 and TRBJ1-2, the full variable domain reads EAGVVQSPRYKIIEKKQPVAFWCNPISGHNTLYWYLQNLGQGPELLIRYENEEAVDDSQLPKDRFSAERLKGVDSTLKIQPAELGDSAVYLCASSLSRLSGYTFGSGTRLTVV.

CDR3 sequence (DNA): TGTGCCAGCAGCCAAGTTGGATACAAGAGGGAGACCCAGTACTTC. Protein sequence: CASSQVGYKRETQYF. The rearrangement links TRBV14 to TRBJ2-5, with D hard to call. The ends were cut back, 1 base at V and 5 bases at J, with 14 bases in the middle. Germline V gene lookup returns CDR1 SGHDN and CDR2 FVKESK. This CDR3 is built from 15 residues. Based on the CDR3 plus reference TRBV14 and TRBJ2-5, the full variable domain is EAGVTQFPSHSVIEKGQTVTLRCDPISGHDNLYWYRRVMGKEIKFLLHFVKESKQDESGMPNNRFLAERTGGTYSTLKVQPAELEDSGVYFCASSQVGYKRETQYFGPGTRLLVL.

The CDR3 is CASRGLDTIYF. DNA for the CDR3: TGTGCCAGCAGGGGACTGGACACCATATATTTT. J is TRBJ1-3 and V is TRBV28; possible D gene TRBD1, 5 bases. CDR1 MDHEN and CDR2 SYDVKM come from the germline V gene. V dropped 6 bases and J dropped 8 bases, with 8 bases sitting between them. The CDR3 covers 11 residues.

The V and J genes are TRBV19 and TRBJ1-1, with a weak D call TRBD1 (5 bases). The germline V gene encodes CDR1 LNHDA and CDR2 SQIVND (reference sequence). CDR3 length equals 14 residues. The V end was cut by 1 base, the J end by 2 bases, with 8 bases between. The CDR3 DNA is TGTGCCAGTAGTATAGGGGACTTTAACACTGAAGCTTTCTTT. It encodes CASSIGDFNTEAFF.

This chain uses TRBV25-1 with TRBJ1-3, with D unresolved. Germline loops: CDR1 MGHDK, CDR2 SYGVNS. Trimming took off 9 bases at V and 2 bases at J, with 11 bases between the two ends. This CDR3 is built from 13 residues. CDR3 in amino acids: CARERRPGNTIYF. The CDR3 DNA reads TGTGCCAGGGAGAGACGGCCTGGAAACACCATATATTTT.

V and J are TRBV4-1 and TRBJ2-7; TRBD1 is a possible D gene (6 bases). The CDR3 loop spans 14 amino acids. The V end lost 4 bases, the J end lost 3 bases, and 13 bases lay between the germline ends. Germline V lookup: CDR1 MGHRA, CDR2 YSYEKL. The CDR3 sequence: CASSPDRNSYEQYF. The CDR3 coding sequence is TGCGCCAGCAGCCCGGACAGAAACAGCTACGAGCAGTACTTC.

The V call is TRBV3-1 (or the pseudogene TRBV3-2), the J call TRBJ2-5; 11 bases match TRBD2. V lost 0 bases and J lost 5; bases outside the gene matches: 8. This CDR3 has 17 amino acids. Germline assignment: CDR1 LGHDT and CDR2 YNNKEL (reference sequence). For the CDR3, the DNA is TGTGCCAGCAGCCAAGACCGCGTAGCGGGGGGGCTGGAGACCCAGTACTTC. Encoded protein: CASSQDRVAGGLETQYF.

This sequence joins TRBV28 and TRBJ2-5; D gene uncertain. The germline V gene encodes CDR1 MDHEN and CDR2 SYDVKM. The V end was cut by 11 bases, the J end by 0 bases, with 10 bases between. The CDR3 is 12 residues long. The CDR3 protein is CAASPDQETQYF. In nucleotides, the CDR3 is TGTGCCGCCTCCCCGGACCAAGAGACCCAGTACTTC.

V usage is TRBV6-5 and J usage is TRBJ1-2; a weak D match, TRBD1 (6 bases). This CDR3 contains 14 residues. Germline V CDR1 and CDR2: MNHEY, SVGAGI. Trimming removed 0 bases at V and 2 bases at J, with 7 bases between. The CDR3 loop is CASSYSTGNYGYTF. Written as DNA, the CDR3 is TGTGCCAGCAGTTACTCGACAGGAAACTATGGCTACACCTTC.

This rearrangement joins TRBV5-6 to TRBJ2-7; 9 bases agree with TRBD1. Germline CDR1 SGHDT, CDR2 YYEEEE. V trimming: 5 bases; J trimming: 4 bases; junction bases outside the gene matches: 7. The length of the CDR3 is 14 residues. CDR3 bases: TGTGCCAGCAGACTAACGGGACAGGGTTACGAGCAGTACTTC. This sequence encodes CASRLTGQGYEQYF. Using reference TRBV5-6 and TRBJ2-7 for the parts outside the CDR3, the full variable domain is DAGVTQSPTHLIKTRGQQVTLRCSPKSGHDTVSWYQQALGQGPQFIFQYYEEEERQRGNFPDRFSGHQFPNYSSELNVNALLLGDSALYLCASRLTGQGYEQYFGPGTRLTVT.

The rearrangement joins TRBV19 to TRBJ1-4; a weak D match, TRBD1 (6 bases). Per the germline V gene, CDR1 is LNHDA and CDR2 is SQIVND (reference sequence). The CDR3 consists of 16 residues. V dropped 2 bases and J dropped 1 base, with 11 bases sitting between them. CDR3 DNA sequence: TGTGCCAGTAGTATAATGGGGGCGCGAACTAATGAAAAACTGTTTTTT. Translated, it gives CASSIMGARTNEKLFF.

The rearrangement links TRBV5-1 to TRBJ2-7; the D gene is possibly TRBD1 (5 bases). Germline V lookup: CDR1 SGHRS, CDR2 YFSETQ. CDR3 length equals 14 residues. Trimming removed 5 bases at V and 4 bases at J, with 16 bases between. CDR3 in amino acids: CASRGLGLDYEQYF. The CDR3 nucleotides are TGCGCCAGCAGGGGCTTGGGGCTGGATTACGAGCAGTACTTC.

In DNA, the CDR3 is TGTGCCAGCAGCGGAGCGGCTAGCGGGGGGGCAGATACGCAGTATTTT. It codes for CASSGAASGGADTQYF. The V call is TRBV11-2, the J call TRBJ2-3; 12 positions match TRBD2. Germline CDR1 SGHAT, CDR2 FQNNGV. Germline trimming cut 5 bases from V and 4 bases from J; bases unmatched to any gene: 7. CDR3 length equals 16 residues.

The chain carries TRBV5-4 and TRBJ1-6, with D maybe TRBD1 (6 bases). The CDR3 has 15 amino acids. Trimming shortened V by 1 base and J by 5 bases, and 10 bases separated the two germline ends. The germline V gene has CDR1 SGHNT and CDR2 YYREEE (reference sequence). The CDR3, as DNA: TGTGCCAGCAGCTTGACAGGGAGCAATAATTCACCCCTCCACTTT. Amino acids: CASSLTGSNNSPLHF.